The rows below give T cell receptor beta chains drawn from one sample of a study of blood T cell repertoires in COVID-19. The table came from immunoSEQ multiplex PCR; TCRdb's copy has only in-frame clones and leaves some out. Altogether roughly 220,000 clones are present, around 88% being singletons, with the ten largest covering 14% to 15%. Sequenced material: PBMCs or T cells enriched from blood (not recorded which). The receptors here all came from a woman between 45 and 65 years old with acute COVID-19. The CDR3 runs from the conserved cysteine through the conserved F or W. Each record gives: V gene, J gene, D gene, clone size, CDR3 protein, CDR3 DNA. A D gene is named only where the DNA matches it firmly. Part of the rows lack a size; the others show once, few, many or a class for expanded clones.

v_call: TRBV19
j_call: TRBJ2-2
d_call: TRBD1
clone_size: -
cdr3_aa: CASSIEVPGQGATNTGELFF
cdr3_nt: TGTGCCAGTAGTATAGAGGTACCGGGACAGGGGGCGACGAACACCGGGGAGCTGTTTTTT

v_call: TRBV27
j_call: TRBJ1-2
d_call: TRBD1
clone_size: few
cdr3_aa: CASSPWDRGLNGYTF
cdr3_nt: TGTGCCAGCAGTCCGTGGGACAGGGGGCTGAACGGCTACACCTTC

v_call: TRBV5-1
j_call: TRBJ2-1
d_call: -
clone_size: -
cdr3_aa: CASSLTVGSDYNEQFF
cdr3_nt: TGCGCCAGCAGCTTAACGGTTGGCAGCGACTACAATGAGCAGTTCTTC

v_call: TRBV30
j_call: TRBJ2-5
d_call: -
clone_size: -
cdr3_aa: CAWSGLGAGETQYF
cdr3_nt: TGTGCCTGGAGTGGGTTAGGGGCGGGGGAGACCCAGTACTTC

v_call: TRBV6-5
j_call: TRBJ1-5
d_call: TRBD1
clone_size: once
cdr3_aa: CASVTRTGTQPQHF
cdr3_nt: TGTGCCAGCGTTACACGGACAGGGACTCAGCCCCAGCATTTT

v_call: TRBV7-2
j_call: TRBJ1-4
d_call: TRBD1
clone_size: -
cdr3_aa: CASSPSSGTANEKLFF
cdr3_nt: TGTGCCAGCAGCCCCTCTTCCGGGACAGCTAATGAAAAACTGTTTTTT

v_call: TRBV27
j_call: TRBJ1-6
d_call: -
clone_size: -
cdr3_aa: CASSPPRTLVSPLHF
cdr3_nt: TGTGCCAGCAGTCCCCCAAGGACTCTTGTATCACCCCTCCACTTT

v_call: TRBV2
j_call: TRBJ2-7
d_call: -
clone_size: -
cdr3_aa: CASSDGTFTYEQYF
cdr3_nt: TGTGCCAGCAGTGACGGGACATTCACCTACGAGCAGTACTTC

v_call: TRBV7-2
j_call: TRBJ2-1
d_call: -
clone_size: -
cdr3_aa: CASSQRYEQFF
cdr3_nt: TGTGCCAGCAGCCAGCGGTATGAGCAGTTCTTC

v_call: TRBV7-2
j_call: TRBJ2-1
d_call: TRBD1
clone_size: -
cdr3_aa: CASRRGQGAFLFF
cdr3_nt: TGTGCCAGCAGAAGAGGACAGGGGGCGTTTCTGTTCTTC

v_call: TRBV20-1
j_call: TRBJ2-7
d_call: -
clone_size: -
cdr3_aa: CSARGPYEQYF
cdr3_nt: TGCAGTGCTAGAGGGCCCTACGAGCAGTACTTC

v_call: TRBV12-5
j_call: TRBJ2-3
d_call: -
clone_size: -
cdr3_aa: CASGSGAAPDNTDTQYF
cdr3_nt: TGTGCTAGTGGTTCTGGGGCAGCGCCAGACAACACAGATACGCAGTATTTT

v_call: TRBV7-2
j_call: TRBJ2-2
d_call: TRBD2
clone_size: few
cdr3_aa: CASSLTSGGELFF
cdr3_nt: TGTGCCAGCAGCTTAACTAGCGGCGGGGAGCTGTTTTTT

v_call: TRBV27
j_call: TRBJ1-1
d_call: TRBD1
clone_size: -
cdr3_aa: CASSLSRGSTEAFF
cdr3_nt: TGTGCCAGCAGTCTAAGCAGGGGGAGCACTGAAGCTTTCTTT

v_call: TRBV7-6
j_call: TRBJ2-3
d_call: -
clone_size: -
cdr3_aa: CASSFVGLPDTADTQYF
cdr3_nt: TGTGCCAGCAGCTTCGTGGGACTCCCAGACACAGCAGATACGCAGTATTTT

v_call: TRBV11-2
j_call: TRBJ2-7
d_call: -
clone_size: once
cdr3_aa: CASSLGHSSYEQYF
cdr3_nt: TGTGCCAGCAGCTTAGGACACAGCTCCTACGAGCAGTACTTC

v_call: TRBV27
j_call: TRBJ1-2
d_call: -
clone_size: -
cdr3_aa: CASSFTRYYGYTF
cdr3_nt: TGTGCCAGCAGCTTTACACGATACTATGGCTACACCTTC

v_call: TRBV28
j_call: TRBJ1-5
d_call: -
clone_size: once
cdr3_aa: CASSLWQGNQPQHF
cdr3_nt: TGTGCCAGCAGTTTATGGCAGGGCAATCAGCCCCAGCATTTT

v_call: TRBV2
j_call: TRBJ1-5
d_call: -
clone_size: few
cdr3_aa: CASSGGEDQPQHF
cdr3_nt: TGTGCCAGCAGTGGCGGGGAGGACCAGCCCCAGCATTTT

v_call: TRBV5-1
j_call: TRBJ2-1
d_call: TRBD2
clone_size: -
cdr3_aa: CASSLGTSGDEQFF
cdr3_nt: TGCGCCAGCAGCCTCGGGACTAGCGGGGATGAGCAGTTCTTC

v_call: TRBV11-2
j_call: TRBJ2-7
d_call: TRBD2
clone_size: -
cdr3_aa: CASSLDFIGRDPYEQYF
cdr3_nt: TGTGCCAGCAGCTTAGACTTTATAGGGAGGGACCCCTACGAGCAGTACTTC

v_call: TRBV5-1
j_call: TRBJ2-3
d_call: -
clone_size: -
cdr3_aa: CASSFTGGWVDTQYF
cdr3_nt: TGCGCCAGCAGCTTCACAGGTGGTTGGGTAGATACGCAGTATTTT

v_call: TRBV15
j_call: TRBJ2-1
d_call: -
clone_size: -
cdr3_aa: CATRQGTSSYNEQFF
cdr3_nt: TGTGCCACCAGGCAGGGTACGAGCTCCTACAATGAGCAGTTCTTC

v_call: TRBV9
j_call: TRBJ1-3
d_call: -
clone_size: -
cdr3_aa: CASNEGDVGNTIYF
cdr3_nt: TGTGCCAGCAATGAGGGTGATGTGGGAAACACCATATATTTT

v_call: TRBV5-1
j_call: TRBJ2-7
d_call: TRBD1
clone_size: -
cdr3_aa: CASSSQRTGGNHEQYF
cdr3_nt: TGCGCCAGCAGCTCCCAACGGACAGGGGGCAACCACGAGCAGTACTTC

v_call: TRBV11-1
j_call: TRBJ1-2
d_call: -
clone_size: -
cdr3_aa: CASSLREGGYGYTF
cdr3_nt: TGTGCCAGCAGCTTGCGGGAGGGAGGCTATGGCTACACCTTC

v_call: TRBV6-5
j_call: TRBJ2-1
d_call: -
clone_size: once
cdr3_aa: CASSSLGYNEQFF
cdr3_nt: TGTGCCAGCAGTTCCCTAGGCTACAATGAGCAGTTCTTC

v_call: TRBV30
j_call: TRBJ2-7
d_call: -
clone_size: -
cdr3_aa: CAWEAGLTYEQYF
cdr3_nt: TGTGCCTGGGAAGCAGGGTTAACCTACGAGCAGTACTTC

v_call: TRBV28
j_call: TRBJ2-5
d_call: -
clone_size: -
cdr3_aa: CASSFRETQYF
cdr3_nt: TGTGCCAGCAGTTTCCGAGAGACCCAGTACTTC

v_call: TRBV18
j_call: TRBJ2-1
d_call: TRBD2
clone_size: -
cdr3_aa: CASSPRMRKLAGVNEQFF
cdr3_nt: TGTGCCAGCTCACCCAGGATGAGGAAACTAGCGGGAGTCAATGAGCAGTTCTTC

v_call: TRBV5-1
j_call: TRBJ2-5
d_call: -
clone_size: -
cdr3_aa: CASSLVSAPQETQYF
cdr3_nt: TGCGCCAGCAGCTTGGTATCTGCGCCCCAAGAGACCCAGTACTTC

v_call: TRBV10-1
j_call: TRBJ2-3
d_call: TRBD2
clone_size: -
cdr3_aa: CASTGLAGELTDTQYF
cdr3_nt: TGCGCCAGCACCGGACTAGCGGGAGAGCTCACAGATACGCAGTATTTT

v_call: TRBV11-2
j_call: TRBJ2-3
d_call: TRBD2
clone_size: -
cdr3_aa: CASSLLGLADRTDTQYF
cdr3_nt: TGTGCCAGCAGCCTCCTGGGACTAGCAGATCGCACAGATACGCAGTATTTT

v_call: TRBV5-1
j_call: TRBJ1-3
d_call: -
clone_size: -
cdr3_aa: CASSLDGPSGNTIYF
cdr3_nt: TGCGCCAGCAGCTTGGATGGGCCCTCTGGAAACACCATATATTTT

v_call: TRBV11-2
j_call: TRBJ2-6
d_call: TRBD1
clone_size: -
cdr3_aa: CASRRGQGIVSGANVLTF
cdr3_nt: TGTGCCAGCAGACGTGGACAGGGGATTGTCTCTGGGGCCAACGTCCTGACTTTC

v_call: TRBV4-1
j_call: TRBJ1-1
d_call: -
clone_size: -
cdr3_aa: CASSLTGGKDTEAFF
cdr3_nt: TGCGCCAGCAGCCTTACGGGGGGTAAGGACACTGAAGCTTTCTTT

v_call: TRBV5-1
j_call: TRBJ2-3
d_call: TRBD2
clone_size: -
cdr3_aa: CASSPVAGGQDTQYF
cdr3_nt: TGCGCCAGCAGCCCCGTAGCGGGAGGGCAGGATACGCAGTATTTT

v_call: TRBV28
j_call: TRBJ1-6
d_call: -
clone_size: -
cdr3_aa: CASSARTVNSPLHF
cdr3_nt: TGTGCCAGCAGTGCCCGGACAGTCAATTCACCCCTCCACTTT

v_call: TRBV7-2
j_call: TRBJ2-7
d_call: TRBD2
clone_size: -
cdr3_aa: CASSFLPGTSGRGYEQYF
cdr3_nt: TGTGCCAGCAGCTTCCTCCCCGGGACTAGCGGGAGAGGATACGAGCAGTACTTC

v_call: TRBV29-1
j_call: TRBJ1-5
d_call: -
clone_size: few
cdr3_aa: CSAGGANQPQHF
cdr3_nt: TGCAGCGCTGGGGGGGCCAATCAGCCCCAGCATTTT

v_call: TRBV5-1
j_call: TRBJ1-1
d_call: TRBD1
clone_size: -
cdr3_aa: CASSLSGGTFEAFF
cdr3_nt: TGCGCCAGCAGCTTGTCAGGGGGAACGTTTGAAGCTTTCTTT

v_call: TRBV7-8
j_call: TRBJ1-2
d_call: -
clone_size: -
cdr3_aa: CASSLSGFNYGYTF
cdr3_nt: TGTGCCAGCAGCTTATCGGGATTTAACTATGGCTACACCTTC

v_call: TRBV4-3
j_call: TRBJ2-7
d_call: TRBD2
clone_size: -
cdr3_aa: CASSQASGSSSYEQYF
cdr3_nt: TGCGCCAGCAGCCAAGCTAGCGGGAGTAGCTCCTACGAGCAGTACTTC

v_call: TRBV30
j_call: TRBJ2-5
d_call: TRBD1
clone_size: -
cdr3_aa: CAWSKNRGRETQYF
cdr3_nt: TGTGCCTGGAGTAAAAACAGGGGGCGAGAGACCCAGTACTTC

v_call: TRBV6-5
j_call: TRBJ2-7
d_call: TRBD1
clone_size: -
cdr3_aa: CASSKGATYEQYF
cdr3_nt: TGTGCCAGCAGTAAGGGGGCGACCTACGAGCAGTACTTC

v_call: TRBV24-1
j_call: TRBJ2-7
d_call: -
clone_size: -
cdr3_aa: CATSDSVLYEQYF
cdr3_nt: TGTGCCACCAGCGACAGCGTACTCTACGAGCAGTACTTC

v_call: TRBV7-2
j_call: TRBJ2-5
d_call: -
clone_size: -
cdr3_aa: CASSQNGGMETQYF
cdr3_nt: TGTGCCAGCAGCCAGAACGGAGGAATGGAGACCCAGTACTTC

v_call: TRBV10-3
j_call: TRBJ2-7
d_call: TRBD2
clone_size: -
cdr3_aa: CAIRGLAGGPHEQYF
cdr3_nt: TGTGCCATCAGGGGACTAGCGGGAGGGCCGCACGAGCAGTACTTC

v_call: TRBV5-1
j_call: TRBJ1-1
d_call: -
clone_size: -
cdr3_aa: CASTAQGLGNTEAFF
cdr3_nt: TGCGCCAGCACGGCCCAGGGCCTGGGGAACACTGAAGCTTTCTTT

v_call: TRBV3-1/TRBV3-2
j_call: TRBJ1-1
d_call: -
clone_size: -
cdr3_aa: CASSPWGGVNTEAFF
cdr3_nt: TGTGCCAGCAGCCCTTGGGGGGGAGTGAACACTGAAGCTTTCTTT

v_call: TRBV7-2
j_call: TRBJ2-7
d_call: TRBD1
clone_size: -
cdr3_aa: CASSSGTGGYEQYF
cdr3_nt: TGTGCCAGCAGCTCCGGGACAGGGGGATACGAGCAGTACTTC

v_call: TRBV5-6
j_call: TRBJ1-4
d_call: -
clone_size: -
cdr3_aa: CASSLVPLSDEKLFF
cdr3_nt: TGTGCCAGCAGCTTGGTACCCCTGAGTGATGAAAAACTGTTTTTT

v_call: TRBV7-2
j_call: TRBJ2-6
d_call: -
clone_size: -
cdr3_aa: CASSPQGRGANVLTF
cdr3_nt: TGTGCCAGCAGCCCACAGGGGAGGGGGGCCAACGTCCTGACTTTC